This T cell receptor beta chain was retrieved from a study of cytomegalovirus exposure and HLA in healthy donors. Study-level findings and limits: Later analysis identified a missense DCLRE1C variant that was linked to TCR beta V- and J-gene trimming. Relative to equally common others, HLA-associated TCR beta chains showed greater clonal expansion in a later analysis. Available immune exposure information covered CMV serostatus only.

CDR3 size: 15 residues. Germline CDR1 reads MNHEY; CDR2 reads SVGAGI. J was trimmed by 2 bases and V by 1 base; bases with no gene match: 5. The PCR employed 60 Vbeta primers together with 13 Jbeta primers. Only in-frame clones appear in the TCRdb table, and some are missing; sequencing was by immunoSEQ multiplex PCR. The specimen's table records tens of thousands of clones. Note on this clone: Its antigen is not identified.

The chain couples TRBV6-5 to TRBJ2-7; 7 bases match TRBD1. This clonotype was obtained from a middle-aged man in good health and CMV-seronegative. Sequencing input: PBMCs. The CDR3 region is CASSYLRGQAYEQYF. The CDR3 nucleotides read TGTGCCAGCAGTTACTTACGAGGACAGGCCTACGAGCAGTACTTC.